The rows below give T cell receptor beta chains drawn from one sample of a study of shared clonotypes between healthy human individuals. Sequencing was performed with immunoSEQ multiplex PCR; in TCRdb, only in-frame clones are kept and a portion is missing. This table has some 580,000 clones, roughly 98% appearing once. The sequenced material came from naive CD8+ T cells sorted from blood. The receptors derive from a man aged 25 to 40 in good health. CDR3s include the opening cysteine and the closing phenylalanine or tryptophan. D genes are given only for firm matches. Not every row has a clone size; where given, it reads once, few, many or a size class.

J	V	D	size	DNA	CDR3
TRBJ2-1	TRBV28	TRBD2	-	TGTGCCAGCAGTTTACGACTAGCATTTAGCAATGAGCAGTTCTTC	CASSLRLAFSNEQFF
TRBJ1-3	TRBV2	-	-	TGTGCCAGCAGTGGACCGATCAATACTGGAAACACCATATATTTT	CASSGPINTGNTIYF
TRBJ2-7	TRBV7-9	TRBD1	once	TGTGCCAGCAGCTCAACGGACAGGGGAGTCTACGAGCAGTACTTC	CASSSTDRGVYEQYF
TRBJ2-7	TRBV21-1	-	-	TGTGCCAGCAGCTTTACCTTTGCTAGCGGGAGGGCCCTCGAGCAGTACTTC	CASSFTFASGRALEQYF
TRBJ2-1	TRBV28	-	-	TGTACCAGCGGTAGCTCCTACAATGAGCAGTTCTTC	CTSGSSYNEQFF
TRBJ2-7	TRBV27	TRBD1	-	TGTGTCACAGGGGTCGACGAGCAGTACTTC	CVTGVDEQYF
TRBJ1-1	TRBV11-2	-	-	TGTGCCAGCAGCTTCACCCTCTTCGGGACACAAAACACTGAAGCTTTCTTT	CASSFTLFGTQNTEAFF
TRBJ2-2	TRBV4-3	-	-	TGCGCCAGCAGCGAAGAGGGAGGTTTCACCGGGGAGCTGTTTTTT	CASSEEGGFTGELFF
TRBJ2-3	TRBV7-2	TRBD1	once	TGTGCCAGCAGCCCGGGCGAGGGGGCGTCTGCAGATACGCAGTATTTT	CASSPGEGASADTQYF
TRBJ2-3	TRBV11-2	-	-	TGTGCCAGCATCAGGGGTTTCGGGGATACGCAGTATTTT	CASIRGFGDTQYF
TRBJ2-1	TRBV7-8	-	-	TGTGCCAGCAGCTTACCAGACTCCTACAATGAGCAGTTCTTC	CASSLPDSYNEQFF
TRBJ2-3	TRBV18	-	once	TGTGCCAGCTCACCATCTGACGCAGTTTATTCCCCAGATACGCAGTATTTT	CASSPSDAVYSPDTQYF